The 23 T cell receptor beta chains below come from one sample, sequenced in a study of identical twins. Via MiXCR, TCRdb re-called the 5' RACE reads, giving one row per CDR3 protein. The sample lists 430,000 or so distinct CDR3 sequences, roughly 24% occurring once. The same sample was also studied in work on T cells expressing NK-cell markers.

The material sequenced was CD4+ T cells sorted from blood. Receptors were obtained from a woman under 30 in good health.

V gene TRBV14 combines with J gene TRBJ1-1; no definite D call. Germline values: CDR1 SGHDN, CDR2 FVKESK. The CDR3 length is 14 residues. The V gene lost 6 bases and the J gene lost 0 bases, with 11 bases spanning the gap. This CDR3 is CASRRLGLNTEAFF. CDR3 DNA sequence: TGTGCCAGCAGACGGTTGGGCCTGAACACTGAAGCTTTCTTT. Full variable domain (rest looked up from reference TRBV14 and TRBJ1-1): EAGVTQFPSHSVIEKGQTVTLRCDPISGHDNLYWYRRVMGKEIKFLLHFVKESKQDESGMPNNRFLAERTGGTYSTLKVQPAELEDSGVYFCASRRLGLNTEAFFGQGTRLTVV.

This chain's CDR3 is CASSGAGTAYYEQYF. Written as DNA, the CDR3 is TGCGCCAGCAGCGGGGCCGGGACAGCTTACTACGAGCAGTACTTC. The J gene is TRBJ2-7, the V gene TRBV5-1, with 7 positions matching TRBD1. The ends lost 4 bases at V and 3 bases at J; junction bases unmatched: 10. Germline lookup yields CDR1 SGHRS and CDR2 YFSETQ. There are 15 residues in the CDR3.

This clonotype came up a few times. This rearrangement joins TRBV2 to TRBJ2-5; D gene unclear. V dropped 6 bases and J dropped 3 bases, with 14 bases sitting between them. The CDR3 runs 14 residues. Per germline, CDR1 SNHLY and CDR2 FYNNEI. For the CDR3, the DNA is TGTGCCAGCAGCGCTACACCCTATAAAGAGACCCAGTACTTC. Encoded protein: CASSATPYKETQYF.

This clonotype was found a few times. The CDR3 bases are TGTGCCAGCAGCCCACAGGGCACAACCTACAATGAGCAGTTCTTC. Amino acids: CASSPQGTTYNEQFF. This chain connects TRBV3-1 to TRBJ2-1; TRBD1 might be the D (6 bases). With 4 bases removed from V and 2 bases from J, the gap between germline ends came to 12 bases. The CDR3 contains 15 residues. Looked up from germline, CDR1 is LGHDT and CDR2 is YNNKEL (reference sequence).

The V and J genes are TRBV12-3 or TRBV12-4 and TRBJ2-1; TRBD2 matches 12 bases. The CDR3 extends over 13 amino acids. With 6 bases clipped from V and 10 bases from J, the junction kept 4 bases outside the gene matches. The CDR3 protein is CASRTSGSGEQFF. The CDR3 coding sequence is TGTGCCAGCAGGACTAGCGGGAGCGGAGAGCAGTTCTTC.

J is TRBJ2-1 and V is TRBV11-2; 9 bases align to TRBD1. Germline values: CDR1 SGHAT, CDR2 FQNNGV. V shed 6 bases and J 9 bases; nucleotides not matched to a gene: 12. This CDR3 comprises 15 residues. The CDR3 loop reads CASRFAGTGRSEQFF. In nucleotides, the CDR3 is TGTGCCAGCAGATTCGCCGGGACAGGGAGAAGTGAGCAGTTCTTC.

The chain links TRBV7-3 to TRBJ2-3; D is unresolved. In germline, CDR1 is SGHTA, CDR2 FQGTGA. This CDR3 comprises 13 residues. The V end was cut by 3 bases, the J end by 2 bases, with 6 bases between. CDR3 sequence: CASSFTDTDTQYF. CDR3 DNA: TGTGCCAGCAGCTTCACTGACACAGATACGCAGTATTTT.

This chain connects TRBV12-3 or TRBV12-4 to TRBJ1-5; D unresolved. Trimming left V 8 bases short and J 5 bases short, with 10 bases between. The CDR3 extends over 12 amino acids. The CDR3 here is CASGSRDQPQHF. For the CDR3, the DNA is TGTGCCAGCGGGTCTAGGGATCAGCCCCAGCATTTT.

With respect to this clonotype: The junction differs from germline at one of its ends, possibly a read error. V usage is TRBV7-8 and J usage is TRBJ2-5; unclear D gene. This CDR3 spans 14 amino acids. The germline gives CDR1 SGHVS, CDR2 FQNEAQ. The CDR3 sequence is CSSSLGQVRETQYF. Written as DNA, the CDR3 is TGTTCCAGCAGCTTAGGCCAGGTCCGGGAGACCCAGTACTTC.

This clonotype was observed a handful of times. The chain carries TRBV29-1 and TRBJ1-6; D may be TRBD1 (5 bases). The germline CDR1 and CDR2 sequences are SQVTM and ANQGSEA. Between the trimmed V and J ends, which lost 4 bases and 7 bases, there was a span of 8 bases. This CDR3 has 12 amino acids. The CDR3 protein is CSVGGGNSPLHF. CDR3 sequence (DNA): TGCAGCGTTGGCGGGGGGAATTCACCCCTCCACTTT.

This clonotype was found many times. The rearrangement uses TRBV6-5 and TRBJ1-5; 7 bases match TRBD1. The ends lost 2 bases at V and 5 bases at J; junction bases unmatched: 6. CDR3 length: 15 amino acids. The germline gives CDR1 MNHEY, CDR2 SVGAGI. The DNA for the CDR3 is TGTGCCAGCAGTTACACATGGACAGGCGATCAGCCCCAGCATTTT. This encodes CASSYTWTGDQPQHF.

The V and J genes are TRBV29-1 and TRBJ1-1; possibly TRBD1 for D (6 bases). This CDR3 spans 12 amino acids. Germline CDR1 and CDR2: SQVTM and ANQGSEA. The DNA of the CDR3 is TGCGGCGGCGGACAGACGAACACTGAAGCTTTCTTT. The encoded protein is CGGGQTNTEAFF.

The CDR3 nucleotides are TGTGCCAGCAGTTTAGGTTGGGGGGACTACAATGAGCAGTTCTTC. Its protein product is CASSLGWGDYNEQFF. The rearrangement joins TRBV12-3 or TRBV12-4 to TRBJ2-1, with D possibly matching TRBD2 (6 bases). The CDR3 consists of 15 residues. Trimming took off 1 base at V and 3 bases at J, with 10 bases between the two ends.

This clonotype was counted ten times or more. CDR3 DNA sequence: TGTGCCAGCAGCTTATTAGCGGGACCCACAGATACGCAGTATTTT. Residues: CASSLLAGPTDTQYF. The chain joins TRBV7-2 to TRBJ2-3, with 8 nucleotides matching TRBD2. V trimming: 2 bases; J trimming: 2 bases; junction bases outside the gene matches: 3. Germline loops: CDR1 SGHTA, CDR2 FQGNSA. The CDR3 has 15 residues. Full variable domain (remainder filled in from reference TRBV7-2 and TRBJ2-3): GAGVSQSPSNKVTEKGKDVELRCDPISGHTALYWYRQSLGQGLEFLIYFQGNSAPDKSGLPSDRFSAERTGGSVSTLTIQRTQQEDSAVYLCASSLLAGPTDTQYFGPGTRLTVL.

This clonotype showed up just a few times. The chain joins TRBV20-1 to TRBJ1-6; the D gene is possibly TRBD1 (5 bases). The CDR3 is made up of 14 amino acids. Germline-derived CDR1 and CDR2 are DFQATT and SNEGSKA (reference sequence). V lost 6 bases, J lost 7 bases, and 16 bases lay in between. The CDR3 DNA is TGCAGTGCGAGGGGACGCTTTTGGAATTCACCCCTCCACTTT. Protein sequence: CSARGRFWNSPLHF.

This clonotype was observed a few times. The chain recombines TRBV6-5 with TRBJ2-7; D possibly corresponds to TRBD2 (6 bases). The V end lost 2 bases, the J end lost 6 bases, and 14 bases lay between the germline ends. CDR3 length: 14 amino acids. Germline loops: CDR1 MNHEY, CDR2 SVGAGI. CDR3 DNA: TGTGCCAGCAGTTACGCGGCTAGCGCGCGCGAGCAGTACTTC. Translation: CASSYAASAREQYF.

In regard to this clonotype: One junction end disagrees with the germline gene, perhaps due to a read error. The chain uses TRBV10-1 and TRBJ1-1, with D unclear. Germline-derived CDR1 and CDR2 are WNHNN and SYGVQD (reference sequence). The CDR3 runs 13 residues. Here the CDR3 DNA reads TGCGCCAGCAGCAGAGCGTTGAACGCTGAAGCTTTCTTT. As protein: CASSRALNAEAFF.

There are a few counts of this clonotype. This rearrangement joins TRBV7-9 to TRBJ1-1; a possible D gene is TRBD1 (5 bases). Trimming stripped 3 bases from V and 1 base from J, with 9 bases between. Germline V CDR1 and CDR2: SEHNR, FQNEAQ (reference sequence). The CDR3 consists of 14 residues. The DNA for the CDR3 is TGTGCCAGCAGCTTTAACCAGGGGAACACTGAAGCTTTCTTT. Amino acids: CASSFNQGNTEAFF.

The chain combines TRBV6-1 with TRBJ2-5; either TRBD1 or TRBD2 may fit D (5 bases each). Per germline, CDR1 MNHNS and CDR2 SASEGT. V was trimmed by 6 bases and J by 7 bases, leaving 18 bases between them. The CDR3 extends over 14 amino acids. Written as DNA, the CDR3 is TGTGCCAGCAGCACCAAAGGGGAGCGAGTGACCCAGTACTTC. Encoded protein: CASSTKGERVTQYF.

There are a few counts of this clonotype. The chain combines TRBV29-1 with TRBJ2-5; 14 bases map to TRBD2. The V gene end was trimmed by 7 bases and the J gene end by 2 bases; junction bases not matched to a gene: 0. The CDR3 loop spans 13 amino acids. Germline V CDR1 and CDR2: SQVTM, ANQGSEA. This CDR3 is CSGTSGGQETQYF. The DNA of the CDR3 is TGCAGCGGGACTAGCGGGGGGCAAGAGACCCAGTACTTC. Combining the CDR3 with reference TRBV29-1 and TRBJ2-5 gives the whole variable domain SAVISQKPSRDICQRGTSLTIQCQVDSQVTMMFWYRQQPGQSLTLIATANQGSEATYESGFVIDKFPISRPNLTFSTLTVSNMSPEDSSIYLCSGTSGGQETQYFGPGTRLLVL.

The genes are TRBV20-1 and TRBJ2-1; unclear D gene. The ends were cut back, 6 bases at V and 2 bases at J, with 14 bases in the middle. Germline V lookup: CDR1 DFQATT, CDR2 SNEGSKA (reference sequence). This CDR3 has 14 amino acids. The CDR3 reads CSAWAPATYNEQFF. The CDR3 DNA follows: TGCAGTGCCTGGGCGCCCGCGACCTACAATGAGCAGTTCTTC.

This clonotype was found a few times. The rearrangement joins TRBV6-1 to TRBJ1-3; the D is unclear. The CDR3 extends over 15 amino acids. The V and J ends lost 2 bases and 0 bases respectively, with 8 bases between them. Looked up from germline, CDR1 is MNHNS and CDR2 is SASEGT. The CDR3 DNA is TGTGCCAGCAGTGAACCAGAGAGCTCTGGAAACACCATATATTTT. Protein: CASSEPESSGNTIYF.

The V gene is TRBV6-5, the J gene TRBJ1-1, with 7 bases aligning to TRBD1. This CDR3 has 15 residues. Looked up from germline, CDR1 is MNHEY and CDR2 is SVGAGI. J gave up 5 bases and V 2 bases, and 8 bases lay outside the gene matches. CDR3 nucleotide sequence: TGTGCCAGCAGTTACAGGGGGCGCATAAGAACTGAAGCTTTCTTT. Translated: CASSYRGRIRTEAFF.